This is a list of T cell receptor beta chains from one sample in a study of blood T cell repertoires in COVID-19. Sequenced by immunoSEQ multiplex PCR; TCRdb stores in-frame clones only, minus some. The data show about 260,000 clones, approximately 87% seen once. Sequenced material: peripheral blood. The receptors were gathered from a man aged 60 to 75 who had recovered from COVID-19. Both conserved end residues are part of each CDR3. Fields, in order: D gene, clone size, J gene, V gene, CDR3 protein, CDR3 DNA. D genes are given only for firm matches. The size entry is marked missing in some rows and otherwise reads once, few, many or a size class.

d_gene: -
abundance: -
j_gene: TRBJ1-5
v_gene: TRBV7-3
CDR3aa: CASSLRGGAKCNQPQHF
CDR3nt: TGTGCCAGCAGCTTAAGGGGGGGCGCGAAGTGCAATCAGCCCCAGCATTTT

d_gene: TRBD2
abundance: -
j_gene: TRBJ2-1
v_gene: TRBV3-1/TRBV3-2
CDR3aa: CASSQPGLAGYNEQFF
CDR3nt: TGTGCCAGCAGCCAACCGGGACTAGCGGGTTACAATGAGCAGTTCTTC

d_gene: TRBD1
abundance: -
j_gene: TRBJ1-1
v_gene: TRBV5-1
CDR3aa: CASSQTGGRGTEAFF
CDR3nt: TGCGCCAGCAGCCAAACAGGGGGCCGGGGCACTGAAGCTTTCTTT

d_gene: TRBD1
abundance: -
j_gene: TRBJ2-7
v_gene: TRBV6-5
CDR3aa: CASRRQGIYEQYF
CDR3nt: TGTGCCAGCAGACGACAGGGAATCTACGAGCAGTACTTC

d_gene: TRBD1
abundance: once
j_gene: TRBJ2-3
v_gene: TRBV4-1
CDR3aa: CASSQDRTGGLTDTQYF
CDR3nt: TGCGCCAGCAGCCAAGATCGGACAGGGGGTCTGACAGATACGCAGTATTTT

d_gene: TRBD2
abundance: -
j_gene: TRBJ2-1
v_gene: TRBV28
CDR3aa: CASSLWKAGSSYNEQFF
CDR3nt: TGTGCCAGCAGTTTATGGAAAGCGGGAAGCTCCTACAATGAGCAGTTCTTC

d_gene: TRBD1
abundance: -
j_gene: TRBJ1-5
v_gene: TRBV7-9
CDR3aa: CASSFSGGMGNQPQHF
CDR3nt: TGTGCCAGCAGCTTTTCAGGGGGCATGGGCAATCAGCCCCAGCATTTT

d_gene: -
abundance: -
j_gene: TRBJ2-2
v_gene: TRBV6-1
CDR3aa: CASSEAPPGITGELFF
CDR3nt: TGTGCCAGCAGTGAAGCTCCACCAGGGATTACCGGGGAGCTGTTTTTT

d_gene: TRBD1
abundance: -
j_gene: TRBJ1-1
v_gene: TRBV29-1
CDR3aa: CSVEGTGWAMNTEAFF
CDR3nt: TGCAGCGTTGAAGGGACAGGGTGGGCTATGAACACTGAAGCTTTCTTT

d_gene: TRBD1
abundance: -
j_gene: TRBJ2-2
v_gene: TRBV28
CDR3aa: CASSFTRTGGTGELFF
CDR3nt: TGTGCCAGCAGTTTTACCCGGACAGGGGGTACCGGGGAGCTGTTTTTT

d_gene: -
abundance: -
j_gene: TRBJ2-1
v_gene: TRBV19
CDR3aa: CASSMRRREQGQFF
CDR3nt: TGTGCCAGTAGTATGCGTAGGAGGGAGCAAGGGCAGTTCTTC

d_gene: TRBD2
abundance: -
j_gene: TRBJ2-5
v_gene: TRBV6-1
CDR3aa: CASSEGGLGRLAGVYQETQYF
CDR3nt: TGTGCCAGCAGTGAAGGGGGCCTAGGTCGTCTAGCGGGAGTGTACCAAGAGACCCAGTACTTC

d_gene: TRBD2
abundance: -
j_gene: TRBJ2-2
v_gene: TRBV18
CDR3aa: CASSPTAGGTNTGELFF
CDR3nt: TGTGCCAGCTCACCTACGGCGGGGGGTACGAACACCGGGGAGCTGTTTTTT

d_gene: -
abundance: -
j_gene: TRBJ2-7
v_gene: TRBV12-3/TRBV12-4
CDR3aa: CASRRLTEQYF
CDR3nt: TGTGCCAGCAGGCGCCTTACCGAGCAGTACTTC

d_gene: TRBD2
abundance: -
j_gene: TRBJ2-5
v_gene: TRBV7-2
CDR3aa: CASSLALAGGQETQYF
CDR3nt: TGTGCCAGCAGCTTAGCCCTAGCGGGGGGCCAAGAGACCCAGTACTTC

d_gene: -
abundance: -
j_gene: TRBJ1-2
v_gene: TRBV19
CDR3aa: CASSIAGRNYGYTF
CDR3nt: TGTGCCAGTAGTATAGCTGGCCGCAACTATGGCTACACCTTC

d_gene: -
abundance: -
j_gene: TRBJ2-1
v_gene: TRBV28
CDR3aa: CASVGQLYNEQFF
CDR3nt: TGTGCCAGCGTTGGACAGCTCTACAATGAGCAGTTCTTC

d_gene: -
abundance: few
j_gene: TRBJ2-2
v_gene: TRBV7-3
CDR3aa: CASSLTGDRGTGELFF
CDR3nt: TGTGCCAGCAGCTTAACGGGTGATAGGGGCACCGGGGAGCTGTTTTTT

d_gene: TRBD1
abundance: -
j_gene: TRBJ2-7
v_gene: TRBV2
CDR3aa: CASSAGGGYEQYF
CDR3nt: TGTGCCAGCAGCGCAGGGGGCGGCTACGAGCAGTACTTC

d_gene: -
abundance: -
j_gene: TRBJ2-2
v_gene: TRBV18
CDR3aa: CASSPQTGKNTGELFF
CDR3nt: TGTGCCAGCTCACCACAGACGGGGAAGAACACCGGGGAGCTGTTTTTT

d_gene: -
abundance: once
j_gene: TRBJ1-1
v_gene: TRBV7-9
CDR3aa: CASRRNTEAFF
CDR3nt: TGTGCCAGCAGGAGAAACACTGAAGCTTTCTTT

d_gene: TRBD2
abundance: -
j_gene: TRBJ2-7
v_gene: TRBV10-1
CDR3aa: CASSEGLAGVYEQYF
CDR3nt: TGCGCCAGCAGTGAAGGACTAGCGGGAGTCTACGAGCAGTACTTC

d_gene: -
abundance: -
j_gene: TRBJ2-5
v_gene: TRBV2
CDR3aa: CASKREETQYF
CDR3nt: TGTGCCAGCAAACGGGAAGAGACCCAGTACTTC

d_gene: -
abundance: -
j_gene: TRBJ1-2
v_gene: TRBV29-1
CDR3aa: CSVELGRPNYGYTF
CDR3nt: TGCAGCGTTGAGTTGGGCAGACCTAACTATGGCTACACCTTC

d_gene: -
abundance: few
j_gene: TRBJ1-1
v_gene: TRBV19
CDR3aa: CASRGLRTANTEAFF
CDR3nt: TGTGCCAGTAGGGGCTTAAGAACGGCAAACACTGAAGCTTTCTTT

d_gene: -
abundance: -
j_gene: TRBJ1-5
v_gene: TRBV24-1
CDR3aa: CATHGGHGNQPQHF
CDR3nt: TGTGCCACCCACGGGGGGCACGGCAATCAGCCCCAGCATTTT

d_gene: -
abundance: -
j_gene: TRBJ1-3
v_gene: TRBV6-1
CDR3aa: CASSEWTAGNTIYF
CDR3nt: TGTGCCAGCAGTGAATGGACAGCCGGAAACACCATATATTTT

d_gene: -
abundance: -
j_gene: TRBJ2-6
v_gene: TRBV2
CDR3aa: CALSVWGRANSGANVLTF
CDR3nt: TGTGCCCTCAGCGTTTGGGGCAGGGCCAACTCTGGGGCCAACGTCCTGACTTTC

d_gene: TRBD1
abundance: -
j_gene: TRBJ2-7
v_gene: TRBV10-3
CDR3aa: CAISESGGGQYEQYF
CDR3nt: TGTGCCATCAGTGAGTCTGGTGGGGGACAGTACGAGCAGTACTTC

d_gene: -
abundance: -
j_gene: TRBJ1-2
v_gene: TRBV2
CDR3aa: CASSEDRNYGYTF
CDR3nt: TGTGCCAGCAGTGAAGACAGGAACTATGGCTACACCTTC

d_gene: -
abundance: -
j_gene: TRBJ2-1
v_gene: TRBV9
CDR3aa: CASSVALGPPPDEQFF
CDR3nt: TGTGCCAGCAGCGTAGCACTGGGGCCCCCACCCGATGAGCAGTTCTTC

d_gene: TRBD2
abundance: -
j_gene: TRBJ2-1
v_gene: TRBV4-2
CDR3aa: CASSPMGLAGAGEQFF
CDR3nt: TGTGCCAGCAGCCCCATGGGCCTAGCGGGAGCGGGGGAGCAGTTCTTC

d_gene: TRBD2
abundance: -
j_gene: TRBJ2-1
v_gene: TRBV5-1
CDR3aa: CASSPGWSSGGRTNNEQFF
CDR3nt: TGCGCCAGCAGCCCGGGGTGGAGTAGCGGGGGCCGGACAAACAATGAGCAGTTCTTC

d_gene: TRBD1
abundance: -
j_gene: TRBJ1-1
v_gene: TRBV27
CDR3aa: CASSARTGWTTEAFF
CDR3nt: TGTGCCAGCAGTGCCCGGACAGGGTGGACCACTGAAGCTTTCTTT

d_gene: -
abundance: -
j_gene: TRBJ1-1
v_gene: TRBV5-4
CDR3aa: CASSLWGGQAFF
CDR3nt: TGTGCCAGCAGCTTGTGGGGGGGTCAAGCTTTCTTT

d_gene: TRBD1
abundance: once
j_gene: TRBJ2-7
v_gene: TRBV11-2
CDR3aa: CASSFTGGLNEQYF
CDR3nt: TGTGCCAGCAGCTTTACAGGGGGCTTAAACGAGCAGTACTTC

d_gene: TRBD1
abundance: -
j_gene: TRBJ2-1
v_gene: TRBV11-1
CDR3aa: CASSLAEGASYNEQFF
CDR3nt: TGTGCCAGCAGCTTAGCTGAGGGGGCCTCATACAATGAGCAGTTCTTC